The clone carrying this TCR beta chain was detected a few times. Antigen unknown. These data originate in a study of OX40 agonist ivuxolimab in advanced cancers. Study-wide findings and caveats: Antigens targeted by the expanded peripheral T cells were not determined. Expansion of clones was among the lowest in partial responders at 0.1-3.0 mg/kg. Clonal expansion by week 6 occurred in CD4+ and CD8+ blood T cells (at 0.1 to 3.0 mg/kg).

V gave up 4 bases and J gave up 5 bases, with 15 bases separating them. Per germline, CDR1 SGHKS and CDR2 YYEKEE (reference sequence). The length of the CDR3 is 14 residues. Clones were read by immunoSEQ multiplex PCR, and TCRdb kept only the in-frame ones, dropping some. The sample contains roughly 32,000 clones, 80% to 85% of which appear only once. The input for sequencing was CD4+ or CD8+ T cells sorted from blood, taken in a trial of the OX40 agonist ivuxolimab. The rearrangement uses TRBV5-5 and TRBJ1-1, with D unclear. This TCR came from an adult with an advanced solid tumor such as melanoma, head and neck, liver or kidney cancer. CDR3 loop: CASSLQTAGTEAFF. The CDR3, as DNA: TGTGCCAGCAGCCTACAGACCGCCGGGACTGAAGCTTTCTTT.